This T cell receptor beta chain derives from a study of Ad26.COV2.S vaccination and SARS-CoV-2 variants. At the level of the study: Of the COV1001 trial arms, the Ad26.COV2.S arm included the donor.

Treatment specified: around 19 received Ad26.COV2.S at low or high dose, single or two shots; a few received placebo; per-sample allocation not given. Repertoires come from day 63 after the first vaccine or placebo injection. The repertoire was sequenced with immunoSEQ multiplex PCR; TCRdb's copy has only in-frame clones and lacks some. In the table there are 410,000 or so clones, about 92% of which are singletons. In germline, CDR1 is MNHNY, CDR2 SVGAGI (reference sequence). V lost 3 bases, J lost 1 base, and 6 bases lay in between. CDR3 length: 13 residues. This clone was recorded a few times. The same CDR3 also results from other DNA sequences found in this sample.

This clonotype was obtained from a person between 18 and 65 years old who received the Ad26.COV2.S COVID-19 vaccine or a placebo. Material: peripheral blood, obtained in a trial of Ad26.COV2.S vaccine versus placebo. V is TRBV6-6 and J is TRBJ1-1; tentatively, D is TRBD1 (5 bases). The CDR3 protein is CASSYGGNTEAFF. As DNA, the CDR3 is TGTGCCAGCAGTTATGGGGGGAACACTGAAGCTTTCTTT.